A selection of T cell receptor beta chains follows, all from one sample in a study of cytomegalovirus exposure and HLA in healthy donors. The protocol was immunoSEQ multiplex PCR, while the TCRdb copy is restricted to in-frame clones and leaves out a portion. Here the sample spans 85,000 to 130,000 clones, approximately 79% being singletons. Sequencing was carried out using PBMCs. Every receptor here comes from a man in his sixties in good health and CMV-seropositive. Both conserved end residues are part of each CDR3. The order of the fields is J gene, D gene, clone size, V gene, CDR3 DNA, CDR3 protein. The D gene is left open where the match is weak. Only part of the rows carry a size: once, few, many, or a class if the clone is expanded.

TRBJ2-2	.	.	TRBV29-1	TGCAGCGCCGCGGACAGTTCCTGGACCGGGGAGCTGTTTTTT	CSAADSSWTGELFF
TRBJ2-5	.	.	TRBV14	TGTGCCAGCAGCCCCCGACAGAGCGAAGAGACCCAGTACTTC	CASSPRQSEETQYF
TRBJ2-7	.	.	TRBV5-1	TGCGCCAGCAGCTTGGGAGACAGGTCACCAGTTCCTTCCTACGAGCAGTACTTC	CASSLGDRSPVPSYEQYF
TRBJ1-2	TRBD1	.	TRBV27	TGTGCCAGCAGTTTATCCGCGCAGGGGGATTTTGGCTACACCTTC	CASSLSAQGDFGYTF
TRBJ1-6	TRBD1	few	TRBV6-5	TGTGCCAGCAGGACGGGACAGGCTAATTCACCCCTCCACTTT	CASRTGQANSPLHF
TRBJ1-2	TRBD1	.	TRBV28	TGTGCCAGCAGAGGGGGGGCTCCGGGACAGGCTAACTATGGCTACACCTTC	CASRGGAPGQANYGYTF
TRBJ2-7	TRBD1	.	TRBV7-9	TGTTCCAGCAGATGGACAGGGGCCTACGAGCAGTACTTC	CSSRWTGAYEQYF
TRBJ2-1	TRBD1	.	TRBV12-5	TGTGCTAGTGGCCCGACAGGGTACAATGAGCAGTTCTTC	CASGPTGYNEQFF
TRBJ2-1	.	.	TRBV7-9	TGTTCCAGCAGCTTAATAGCAAATGAGCAGTTCTTC	CSSSLIANEQFF
TRBJ2-2	.	.	TRBV5-1	TGCGCCAGCAGCCCAGGGGACAACACCGGGGAGCTGTTTTTT	CASSPGDNTGELFF
TRBJ2-1	.	once	TRBV6-1	TGTGCCAGCAGTGCCACCCCAGACAGGAAATACAATGAGCAGTTCTTC	CASSATPDRKYNEQFF
TRBJ2-5	TRBD1	.	TRBV9	TGTGCCAGCAGCGTAGCGACAGGGTACCAAGAGACCCAGTACTTC	CASSVATGYQETQYF
TRBJ2-5	.	.	TRBV18	TGTGCCAGCTCACGAGACTCTTCGGGTGGGCAGTACTTC	CASSRDSSGGQYF
TRBJ1-1	.	.	TRBV7-8	TGTGCCAGCAGCTCAGGGGTTGGCACTGAAGCTTTCTTT	CASSSGVGTEAFF
TRBJ1-3	.	few	TRBV5-6	TGTGCCAGCAGCCCCGCGGGCGGAAACACCATATATTTT	CASSPAGGNTIYF
TRBJ1-4	TRBD1	.	TRBV7-2	TGTGCCAGCAGCTCAGGGGGGTTTGATGAAAAACTGTTTTTT	CASSSGGFDEKLFF
TRBJ1-1	TRBD1	.	TRBV5-1	TGCGCCAGCAGCTTGGGGGACAGGGGACCCATAGGGGGGAACACTGAAGCTTTCTTT	CASSLGDRGPIGGNTEAFF
TRBJ2-7	.	.	TRBV6-5	TGTGCCAGCAGTTACTCGGGGGGAAACGACGAGCAGTACTTC	CASSYSGGNDEQYF
TRBJ2-7	.	.	TRBV7-9	TGTGCCAGCAGCTCCCCCCCCGGTCGAATCTCCTACGAGCAGTACTTC	CASSSPPGRISYEQYF
TRBJ2-2	.	.	TRBV10-1	TGCGCCAGCAGGGTGGGCGTGAACACCGGGGAGCTGTTTTTT	CASRVGVNTGELFF
TRBJ2-7	TRBD1	once	TRBV5-1	TGCGCCAGCAGCGTAGGACAGGGTAGAAGCTCCTACGAGCAGTACTTC	CASSVGQGRSSYEQYF
TRBJ2-1	.	.	TRBV4-1	TGCGCCAGCAGCCAAGATTTAAATGAGCAGTTCTTC	CASSQDLNEQFF
TRBJ2-7	TRBD1	once	TRBV5-1	TGCGCCAGCAGCAAAGCGGCAGGGGGCAACTACGAGCAGTACTTC	CASSKAAGGNYEQYF
TRBJ2-5	TRBD1	.	TRBV10-1	TGCGCCAGCAGTGAGGCCAGGGGGCATCAAGAGACCCAGTACTTC	CASSEARGHQETQYF
TRBJ2-3	.	.	TRBV5-5	TGTGCCAGCAGCTTGGCCTGGACTCGCACAGATACGCAGTATTTT	CASSLAWTRTDTQYF
TRBJ2-5	TRBD1	.	TRBV2	TGTGCCAGCAGTTGGGACAGGGGGGGAGAGACCCAGTACTTC	CASSWDRGGETQYF
TRBJ1-1	.	few	TRBV7-6	TGTGCCAGCAGCTTACAGGCTAACACTGAAGCTTTCTTT	CASSLQANTEAFF
TRBJ1-2	.	.	TRBV7-2	TGTGCCAGCAGCCCTCACGGGGGGGGACAATATGGCTACACCTTC	CASSPHGGGQYGYTF
TRBJ1-4	TRBD1	.	TRBV7-9	TGTGCCAGCAGCTTAGGACAGGGGGCGGTGGAGGAAAAACTGTTTTTT	CASSLGQGAVEEKLFF
TRBJ2-7	.	.	TRBV30	TGTGCCTGGAGTGTACAGCCTGCCTACGAGCAGTACTTC	CAWSVQPAYEQYF
TRBJ2-7	TRBD1	.	TRBV4-1	TGCGCCAGCTCTCCCCGGGACAGCTCCTACGAGCAGTACTTC	CASSPRDSSYEQYF